This T cell receptor beta chain was identified in a study of T cell changes during pregnancy in multiple sclerosis. Sequencing used immunoSEQ multiplex PCR; TCRdb keeps in-frame clones, though not all of them. The sample has tens of thousands of clones, roughly 90% seen once. CDR3 length: 13 amino acids. In germline, CDR1 is MDHEN, CDR2 SYDVKM. V gave up 2 bases and J gave up 10 bases, with 11 bases separating them. The chain couples TRBV28 to TRBJ1-4; D is ambiguous. The receptor was isolated from a female donor with multiple sclerosis, enrolled in a pregnancy study. The input for sequencing was peripheral blood, taken in the first trimester of pregnancy. As DNA, the CDR3 is TGTGCCAGCAGTTTAGATCAGGCTGGAAAACTGTTTTTT. Its translation: CASSLDQAGKLFF.